This record looks at one T cell receptor (beta chain) sequence and its context. These data come from a study of blood T cell repertoires in COVID-19. Authors' methods: Reference gene primer amplification in the assay estimated nucleated cell counts. The repertoire was sequenced with immunoSEQ multiplex PCR; TCRdb's copy has only in-frame clones and lacks some. V, J and clone size are taken as reported in that table, and D and trimming were inferred from the DNA itself. Here the sample spans roughly 66,000 clones, around 90% being singletons. Germline trimming cut 5 bases from V and 5 bases from J; bases unmatched to any gene: 8. The CDR3 is 13 amino acids. Germline V gene lookup returns CDR1 SQVTM and CDR2 ANQGSEA.

Sequencing was carried out using peripheral blood. The sequence derives from a human donor in a cohort sampled during active COVID-19. This chain connects TRBV29-1 to TRBJ1-1, with TRBD1 matching 7 bases. This CDR3 reads CSVNRQGRTEAFF. CDR3 nucleotides: TGCAGCGTTAACCGACAGGGACGTACTGAAGCTTTCTTT.